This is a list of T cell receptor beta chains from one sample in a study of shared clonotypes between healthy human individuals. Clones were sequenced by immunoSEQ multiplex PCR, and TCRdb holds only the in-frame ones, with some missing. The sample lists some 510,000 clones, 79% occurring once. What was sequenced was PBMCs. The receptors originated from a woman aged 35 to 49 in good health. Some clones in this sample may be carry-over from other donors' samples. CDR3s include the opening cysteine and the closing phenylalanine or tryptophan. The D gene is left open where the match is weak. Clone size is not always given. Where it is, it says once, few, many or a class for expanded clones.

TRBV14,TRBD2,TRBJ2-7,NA,CASSPFRDYGGPFSYEQYF,TGTGCCAGCAGCCCATTCCGGGACTATGGCGGGCCGTTCTCCTACGAGCAGTACTTC
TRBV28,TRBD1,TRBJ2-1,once,CASSLFGLGTGYNEQFF,TGTGCCAGCAGTTTGTTCGGTTTAGGGACAGGGTACAATGAGCAGTTCTTC
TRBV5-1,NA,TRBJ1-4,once,CASSLEGQGNEKLFF,TGCGCCAGCAGCCTGGAGGGCCAGGGAAATGAAAAACTGTTTTTT
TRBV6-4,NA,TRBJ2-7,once,CASSASPGPYEQYF,TGTGCCAGCAGCGCCTCGCCAGGTCCCTACGAGCAGTACTTC
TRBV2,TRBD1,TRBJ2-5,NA,CASSGQGGPQETQYF,TGTGCCAGCAGCGGACAGGGGGGGCCCCAAGAGACCCAGTACTTC
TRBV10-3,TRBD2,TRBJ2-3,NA,CATTSGEGTDTQYF,TGTGCCACGACTAGCGGGGAGGGCACAGATACGCAGTATTTT
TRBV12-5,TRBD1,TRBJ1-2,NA,CASGYGTGYGYTF,TGTGCTAGTGGATACGGGACAGGGTATGGCTACACCTTC
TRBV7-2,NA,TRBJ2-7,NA,CASSLGGQGNSNEQYF,TGTGCCAGCAGCTTAGGGGGCCAGGGGAATTCGAATGAGCAGTACTTC
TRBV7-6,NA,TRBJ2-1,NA,CASSSLDRAYNEQFF,TGTGCCAGCAGCTCCTTGGACAGAGCATACAATGAGCAGTTCTTC
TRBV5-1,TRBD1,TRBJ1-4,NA,CASSPEGPGGLKLFF,TGCGCCAGCAGCCCCGAGGGGCCAGGGGGCCTGAAACTGTTTTTT
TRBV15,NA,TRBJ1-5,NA,CATSRDLGQPQHF,TGTGCCACCAGCAGAGATCTCGGTCAGCCCCAGCATTTT
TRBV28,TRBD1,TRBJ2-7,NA,CASRDRDYEQYF,TGTGCCAGCCGGGACAGGGACTACGAGCAGTACTTC
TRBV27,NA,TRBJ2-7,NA,CASTPGPGFFSYEQYF,TGTGCCAGCACCCCCGGTCCCGGGTTTTTCTCCTACGAGCAGTACTTC
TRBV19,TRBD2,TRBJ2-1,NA,CASSPRGAGVSNEQFF,TGTGCCAGTAGTCCCCGCGGAGCGGGAGTGTCCAATGAGCAGTTCTTC
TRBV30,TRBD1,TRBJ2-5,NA,CAWSVTGVAETQYF,TGTGCCTGGAGTGTAACAGGGGTGGCAGAGACCCAGTACTTC
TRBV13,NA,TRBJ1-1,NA,CASSLEGVNTEAFF,TGTGCCAGCAGCTTAGAAGGAGTGAACACTGAAGCTTTCTTT
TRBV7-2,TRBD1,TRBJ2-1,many,CASSDRDRLGNEQFF,TGTGCCAGCAGCGACCGGGACAGGTTGGGCAATGAGCAGTTCTTC
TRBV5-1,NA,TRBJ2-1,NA,CASSLSRNEQFF,TGCGCCAGCAGCTTATCGCGGAATGAGCAGTTCTTC
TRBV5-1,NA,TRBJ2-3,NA,CASSQDSSTDTQYF,TGCGCCAGCAGCCAGGACAGTAGCACAGATACGCAGTATTTT
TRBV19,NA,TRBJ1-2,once,CASSPSRDGIVGYTF,TGTGCCAGTAGTCCATCCCGGGACGGAATAGTAGGCTACACCTTC
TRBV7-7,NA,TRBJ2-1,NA,CASSNSRIDEQFF,TGTGCCAGCAGCAATTCTAGAATCGATGAGCAGTTCTTC
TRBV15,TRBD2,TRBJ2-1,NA,CATSRWGTSRDNEQFF,TGTGCCACCAGCAGGTGGGGGACTAGCAGGGACAATGAGCAGTTCTTC
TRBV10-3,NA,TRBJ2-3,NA,CAISERRRGSNTDTQYF,TGTGCCATCAGTGAGAGGCGGAGGGGGTCTAACACAGATACGCAGTATTTT
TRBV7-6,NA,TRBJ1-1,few,CASSLEVAPNTEAFF,TGTGCCAGCAGCTTAGAAGTGGCTCCGAACACTGAAGCTTTCTTT
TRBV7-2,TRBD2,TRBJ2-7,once,CASSPGLAGGPHSYEQYF,TGTGCCAGCAGCCCGGGACTAGCGGGAGGGCCTCACTCCTACGAGCAGTACTTC
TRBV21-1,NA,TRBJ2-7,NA,CASSKERGPYEQYF,TGTGCCAGCAGCAAAGAGAGGGGCCCCTACGAGCAGTACTTC
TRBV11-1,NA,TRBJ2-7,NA,CASSFSYEQYF,TGTGCCAGCAGCTTTTCCTACGAGCAGTACTTC
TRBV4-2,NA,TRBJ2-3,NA,CASSPDWERYTQYF,TGTGCCAGCAGCCCAGACTGGGAGCGATATACGCAGTATTTT
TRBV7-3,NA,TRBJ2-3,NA,CASSSGDPSTDTQYF,TGTGCCAGCAGCTCGGGGGACCCCAGCACAGATACGCAGTATTTT
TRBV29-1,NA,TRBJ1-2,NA,CSVGPGAGFGGYTF,TGCAGCGTCGGACCGGGGGCGGGCTTCGGCGGCTACACCTTC
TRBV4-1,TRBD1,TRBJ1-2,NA,CASSQARVQGAGYGYTF,TGCGCCAGCAGCCAAGCCAGGGTACAGGGGGCCGGCTATGGCTACACCTTC
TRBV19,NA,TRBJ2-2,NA,CASSMAVITNTGELFF,TGTGCCAGTAGTATGGCGGTGATTACGAACACCGGGGAGCTGTTTTTT
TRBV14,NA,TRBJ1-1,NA,CASSQGWGRTEAFF,TGTGCCAGCAGCCAGGGCTGGGGGAGGACTGAAGCTTTCTTT
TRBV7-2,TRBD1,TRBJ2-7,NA,CASNWGQGEHEQYF,TGTGCCAGCAACTGGGGACAGGGTGAACACGAGCAGTACTTC
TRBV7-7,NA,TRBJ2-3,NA,CASSPDWGTDTQYF,TGTGCCAGCAGTCCAGACTGGGGCACAGATACGCAGTATTTT
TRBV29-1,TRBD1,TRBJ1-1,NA,CSVESSTGGLRAFF,TGCAGCGTTGAATCCTCGACAGGGGGCCTGAGGGCTTTCTTT
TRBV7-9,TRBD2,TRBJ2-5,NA,CASSKGAGEPETQYF,TGTGCCAGCAGCAAGGGAGCGGGAGAACCAGAGACCCAGTACTTC
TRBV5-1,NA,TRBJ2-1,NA,CASKNRDLSYNEQFF,TGCGCCAGCAAAAACCGGGACTTATCCTACAATGAGCAGTTCTTC
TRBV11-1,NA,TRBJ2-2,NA,CASSSGVNTGELFF,TGTGCCAGCAGCTCCGGTGTGAACACCGGGGAGCTGTTTTTT
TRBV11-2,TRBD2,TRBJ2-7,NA,CASSLDQTSVYEQYF,TGTGCCAGCAGCTTAGATCAGACTAGCGTCTACGAGCAGTACTTC
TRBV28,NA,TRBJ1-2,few,CASSLLGYYGYTF,TGTGCCAGCAGTTTATTGGGGTACTATGGCTACACCTTC
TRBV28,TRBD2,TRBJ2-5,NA,CASSRTSGRGEQYF,TGTGCCAGCAGTCGGACTAGCGGGAGGGGAGAGCAGTACTTC
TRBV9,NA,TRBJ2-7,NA,CASSVGDSSSYEQYF,TGTGCCAGCAGCGTAGGTGACTCGAGCTCCTACGAGCAGTACTTC
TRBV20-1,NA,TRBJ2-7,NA,CSARLGVSQYF,TGCAGTGCTAGATTGGGTGTGAGCCAGTACTTC
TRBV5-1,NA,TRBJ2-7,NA,CASSLPGFSYEQYF,TGCGCCAGCAGCCTTCCGGGTTTTTCCTACGAGCAGTACTTC
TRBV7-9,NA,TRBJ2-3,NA,CASSTYRTDTQYF,TGTGCCAGCAGCACCTATCGGACAGATACGCAGTATTTT
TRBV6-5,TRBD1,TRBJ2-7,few,CASSYSGTAVYEQYF,TGTGCCAGCAGTTACTCGGGGACAGCTGTGTACGAGCAGTACTTC
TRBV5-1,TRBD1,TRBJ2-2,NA,CASSWQGQGGAGELFF,TGCGCCAGCAGCTGGCAGGGACAGGGGGGAGCCGGGGAGCTGTTTTTT
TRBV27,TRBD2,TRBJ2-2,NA,CASSPPGGGRELFF,TGTGCCAGCAGTCCCCCGGGAGGTGGGCGTGAGCTGTTTTTT